This TCR beta chain was documented in a study of CD8+ T cells in alopecia areata (dated by TCRdb to 2017 to 2018). General notes on the study: The treated patients took part in an open-label pilot trial in which moderate-to-severe alopecia areata was treated with oral tofacitinib at 5 to 10 mg twice daily. Patients on tofacitinib were biopsied at baseline and after 4 and 24 weeks of treatment, and several of the patients also had a later scalp biopsy. TCRbeta CDR3 regions were amplified by immunoSEQ multiplex PCR using 35 Vbeta forward and 13 Jbeta reverse primers. RNA was extracted with the PAXgene miRNA kit for fixed scalp, the miRNeasy kit for PBMCs, and the RNeasy kit for mouse skin. The study used high-throughput TCRbeta sequencing to examine T cell clonal expansion in alopecia areata, in both the C3H/HeJ mouse model and human patients. On the human side, TCRbeta sequencing was run on scalp tissue and on sorted CD4+ and CD8+ peripheral blood T cells from healthy controls and from alopecia areata patients with either patchy or totalis/universalis disease. The SALT score, which quantifies the percentage of affected scalp surface area, was used to measure disease severity in treated patients. Clonality in the scalp was compared among normal scalp (n=4), patchy alopecia areata scalp (n=8), and alopecia totalis/universalis scalp (n=8). Tofacitinib was given for 6 to 18 months, followed by 6 months of follow-up off drug to assess delayed response and recurrence. Study-level results and caveats: Unlike mouse skin, where gammadelta T cells dominate, normal human skin contains resident alphabeta T cells that get sequenced too, which complicates analysis of the scalp TCR repertoire. Because the treated cohort was small and had only one nonresponder, larger studies are needed to examine links between baseline CD8+ expansion and response. Tofacitinib significantly decreased scalp clonality and the number of expanded CD8+ clones among the top 100 scalp clones. Shared TCR sequences between patients were less evident than in mice, which may be partly attributable to HLA diversity in the patient population. Compared with normal scalp, lesional scalp, particularly in alopecia totalis/universalis, had higher clonality and more expanded CD8+ clones, which suggests antigenic drive. Many expanded lesional clones were found to persist in scalp and blood during tofacitinib treatment, and relapse after treatment cessation may be partly explained by this persistence.

Per the publication, the time point label means: roughly 24 weeks on oral tofacitinib. Taken with the paper, the label for treatment or condition translates to: oral pan-JAK inhibitor, 5-10 mg twice daily. Lesional scalp punch biopsies and peripheral blood were obtained from alopecia areata patients. PBMCs were isolated by density centrifugation and stained for CD3, CD4 and CD8, and CD4+ and CD8+ T cells were sorted on a FACSAria. This clone was seen more than once but under ten times. What this receptor recognizes is not known. The sample holds no much larger clone one base away, and base qualities are not on file. The junction shows trimming of 5 bases on V and 4 bases on J, plus 5 bases between the germline ends. Including the terminal cysteine and phenylalanine, the CDR3 comprises 11 residues. Left in the record is the CDR3 DNA by itself, 33 bases read in frame from the first base. The germline V gene sets CDR1 to MDHEN and CDR2 to SYDVKM.

The library was built by means of the immunoSEQ multiplex PCR assay. RNA was extracted from all samples and reverse transcribed into cDNA as template for TCR sequencing. SuperScript III was used to make first-strand cDNA, primed with a 2:1 mix of oligo-dT and random hexamers. Amplification bias was assessed with a synthetic immune receptor repertoire, and residual bias was removed computationally. As for the authors' bioinformatics: Raw reads were preprocessed to remove errors, and CDR3 was defined by IMGT conventions from the conserved cysteine to phenylalanine. To get clonality, Shannon entropy was normalized by log2 of the number of productive unique TCRs and the result was subtracted from 1. Scalp TCRbeta sequences were cross-referenced with sorted blood CD4 and CD8 repertoires so that the CD4 or CD8 identity of scalp clones could be inferred. Drawn from immuneACCESS, this table holds only the in-frame rearrangements with V and J called that TCRdb kept. Clones are partly lost; checked studies trace under half to an unresolved V gene and leave the rest unexplained. V and J calls and clone size are as listed in that table; D and trimming were resolved from the DNA. The sample data list roughly 200,000 clones, and 53% of these were observed just once. The ten largest clonotypes hold roughly 10% of the sample.

The TCR comes from a human donor with alopecia areata. Source: CD8+ T cells sorted from blood, taken at week 24, from a patient treated with tofacitinib. The rearrangement combines TRBV28 with TRBJ2-5, with no confident D gene call. The CDR3 reads as follows: CASSRRETQYF. At the DNA level, the sequence is TGTGCCAGCAGTCGTCGAGAGACCCAGTACTTC.